Below are 18 T cell receptor beta chains sequenced from a single sample in a study of neoadjuvant anti-PD-1 for oral cavity cancer (dated by TCRdb to about 2021). In light of the paper, this sample's time point label describes: after neoadjuvant nivolumab, at surgical resection. Library method: the immunoSEQ multiplex PCR assay. This is the immuneACCESS table as TCRdb keeps it, with only in-frame sequences that have V and J called. A part of the clones is gone; compared with another copy, unresolved V genes explain less than half, and the rest is unexplained. The sample table lists 10,000 or so clones, approximately 68% of them with a count of one. The ten largest account for roughly 4.2% of the sample. The material was PBMCs, obtained after nivolumab (anti-PD-1) treatment. These receptors were collected from a person aged 35-79 years with oral cavity squamous cell carcinoma.

As concerns this clone: Distinct nucleotide sequences in the sample also encode this CDR3. This rearrangement joins TRBV5-1 to TRBJ1-1; the D is unclear. V was clipped by 0 bases and J by 2 bases, with 5 bases between them. Germline lookup yields CDR1 SGHRS and CDR2 YFSETQ. The length of the CDR3 is 13 residues. The CDR3: CASSLAGNTEAFF. The CDR3, as DNA: TGCGCCAGCAGCTTGGCGGGAAACACTGAAGCTTTCTTT.

This clone turned up a few times. The genes are TRBV6-6 and TRBJ2-5, with TRBD1 matching over 7 bases. Per germline, CDR1 MNHNY and CDR2 SVGAGI (reference sequence). V gave up 5 bases and J gave up 5 bases; unmatched junction bases: 8. This CDR3 has 14 amino acids. The CDR3 sequence is CASSGRGGGETQYF. DNA for the CDR3: TGTGCCAGCAGTGGACGAGGGGGCGGGGAGACCCAGTACTTC.

This clone has only a few counts. The rearrangement links TRBV5-6 to TRBJ2-1; 8 bases agree with TRBD1. This CDR3 is 14 amino acids long. Germline V gives CDR1 SGHDT, CDR2 YYEEEE. After removal of 2 bases from V and 9 bases from J, the junction contained 7 bases not matched to a gene. DNA for the CDR3: TGTGCCAGCAGCTTCGGCAGGGGGCCTGTTGAGCAGTTCTTC. The encoded protein is CASSFGRGPVEQFF.

CDR3 in amino acids: CASSIAGRNGEEKLFF. CDR3 DNA: TGTGCCAGTAGTATAGCGGGCAGGAACGGCGAAGAAAAACTGTTTTTT. V usage is TRBV19 and J usage is TRBJ1-4; D is unresolved. The CDR3 loop spans 16 amino acids. V dropped 1 base and J dropped 8 bases, with 17 bases sitting between them. The germline CDR1 and CDR2 sequences are LNHDA and SQIVND (reference sequence).

The chain is built from TRBV7-3 and TRBJ2-1; 14 bases match TRBD2. The CDR3 length is 18 residues. Trimming at V came to 4 bases and at J to 6 bases, leaving 11 bases not matched to a gene. CDR1 SGHTA and CDR2 FQGTGA come from the germline V gene. The CDR3 here is CASSSKAWTSGRSNEQFF. CDR3 nucleotide sequence: TGTGCCAGCAGCTCGAAAGCTTGGACTAGCGGGAGGAGCAATGAGCAGTTCTTC.

The chain has TRBV29-1 and TRBJ2-1, with 11 bases lining up with TRBD1. V gave up 3 bases and J gave up 5 bases; unmatched junction bases: 9. This CDR3 has 16 residues. Germline loops: CDR1 SQVTM, CDR2 ANQGSEA. The CDR3, as DNA: TGCAGCGTTGAGGGAGGCGGGGACAGGGGGGACAATGAGCAGTTCTTC. This codes for CSVEGGGDRGDNEQFF.

This clone was seen a handful of times. The chain is built from TRBV5-4 and TRBJ1-1, with TRBD1 matching 7 bases. The V and J ends lost 4 bases and 3 bases, in that order; junction bases with no gene match: 9. CDR3 length equals 15 residues. CDR1 is SGHNT, CDR2 YYREEE, per germline (reference sequence). Here the CDR3 reads CASSPQGTVDTEAFF. In nucleotides, the CDR3 is TGTGCCAGCAGCCCACAGGGGACGGTAGACACTGAAGCTTTCTTT. The variable domain in full, with the rest retrieved from reference TRBV5-4 and TRBJ1-1, is ETGVTQSPTHLIKTRGQQVTLRCSSQSGHNTVSWYQQALGQGPQFIFQYYREEENGRGNFPPRFSGLQFPNYSSELNVNALELDDSALYLCASSPQGTVDTEAFFGQGTRLTVV.

The V gene is TRBV27, the J gene TRBJ1-4; 7 bases are a match to TRBD1. Germline trimming cut 6 bases from V and 8 bases from J; bases unmatched to any gene: 9. CDR1 and CDR2 (germline): MNHEY, SMNVEV (reference sequence). This CDR3 has 14 amino acids. CDR3 bases: TGTGCCAGCAGGTCGACAGGGTTGGGCGAAAAACTGTTTTTT. It encodes CASRSTGLGEKLFF.

This chain joins TRBV6-5 and TRBJ2-7; 10 nucleotides agree with TRBD2. CDR3 length equals 14 residues. Germline CDR1 reads MNHEY; CDR2 reads SVGAGI. The J segment lost 7 bases and the V segment lost 6 bases, leaving 9 bases of the junction unmatched. This CDR3 is CASSPRAGGREQYF. The CDR3, as DNA: TGTGCCAGCAGCCCCAGAGCGGGAGGGCGGGAGCAGTACTTC.

V usage is TRBV28 and J usage is TRBJ1-4, with D hard to call. This CDR3 region has 13 residues. The V and J ends lost 4 bases and 4 bases respectively, with 7 bases between them. The germline V gene has CDR1 MDHEN and CDR2 SYDVKM. The CDR3 region has the DNA TGTGCCAGCAGTTCTGGGGATAATGAAAAACTGTTTTTT. Its translation: CASSSGDNEKLFF. Supplemented by reference TRBV28 and TRBJ1-4, the full variable domain reads DVKVTQSSRYLVKRTGEKVFLECVQDMDHENMFWYRQDPGLGLRLIYFSYDVKMKEKGDIPEGYSVSREKKERFSLILESASTNQTSMYLCASSSGDNEKLFFGSGTQLSVL.

The sample holds a few counts of this clone. The genes are TRBV5-8 and TRBJ1-5; D call uncertain. The CDR3 has 13 residues. In germline, CDR1 is SGHTS, CDR2 YDEGEE. V was cut by 3 bases and J by 7 bases, with 11 bases left in between. The CDR3, as DNA: TGTGCCAGCAGCTCGCCGGCCTCCCAGCCCCAGCATTTT. This translates into CASSSPASQPQHF.

The J gene is TRBJ2-1, the V gene TRBV5-8; 8 nucleotides match TRBD2. The CDR3 sequence is 16 residues long. Trimming removed 0 bases from V and 5 bases from J; junction bases left unmatched: 7. Germline V lookup: CDR1 SGHTS, CDR2 YDEGEE. The chain's CDR3 is CASSLVLADIDNEQFF. The CDR3 coding sequence is TGTGCCAGCAGCTTGGTACTAGCGGATATTGACAATGAGCAGTTCTTC.

J is TRBJ1-6 and V is TRBV18, with 8 bases matching TRBD1. This CDR3 is built from 14 residues. Germline CDR1 is KGHSH and CDR2 is LQKENI. V lost 3 bases to trimming and J lost 9 bases; unmatched junction nucleotides: 4. For the CDR3, the DNA is TGTGCCAGCTCACCTGAGACAGGGGCTTCACCCCTCCACTTT. It specifies CASSPETGASPLHF.

This clone was seen a few times. The chain joins TRBV7-9 to TRBJ1-1; D is uncertain. The CDR3 is 15 residues long. Germline CDR1 reads SEHNR; CDR2 reads FQNEAQ (reference sequence). Deletions cut 3 bases from V and 1 base from J, with 12 bases between. CDR3 region: CASSLDARTNTEAFF. The CDR3 DNA is TGTGCCAGCAGCTTGGATGCCAGAACGAACACTGAAGCTTTCTTT.

This clone has more than one count but fewer than ten. The chain uses TRBV5-1 and TRBJ1-2; the match to TRBD1 covers 7 bases. Trimming removed 5 bases from V and 6 bases from J; junction bases left unmatched: 13. Looked up from germline, CDR1 is SGHRS and CDR2 is YFSETQ. The length of the CDR3 is 15 residues. CDR3 in amino acids: CASSSIEGAFDGYTF. CDR3 DNA sequence: TGCGCCAGCAGTAGTATTGAGGGGGCTTTCGATGGCTACACCTTC.

V gene TRBV6-6 combines with J gene TRBJ2-3; 8 nucleotides match TRBD1. CDR1 is MNHNY and CDR2 is SVGAGI in the germline V gene (reference sequence). The CDR3 consists of 15 residues. J lost 1 base, V lost 1 base, and 1 base had no gene match. The CDR3 loop reads CASSYLDRGTDTQYF. The CDR3 nucleotides are TGTGCCAGCAGTTACTTGGACAGGGGCACAGATACGCAGTATTTT.

The chain employs TRBV18 and TRBJ1-5, with 7 bases identical to TRBD1. Germline CDR1 and CDR2: KGHSH and LQKENI. Trimming cost V 5 bases and J 4 bases; bases outside gene matches: 2. The CDR3 extends over 13 amino acids. Here the CDR3 DNA reads TGTGCCAGCTCAGGGACAGAGAATCAGCCCCAGCATTTT. This encodes CASSGTENQPQHF.

V is TRBV28 and J is TRBJ2-3; TRBD2 aligns across 15 bases. This CDR3 is 18 amino acids long. The V segment lost 5 bases and the J segment 2 bases; nucleotides outside the gene matches: 8. Germline V lookup: CDR1 MDHEN, CDR2 SYDVKM. The CDR3 here is CASSPGLAGGRDTDTQYF. Here the CDR3 DNA reads TGTGCCAGCAGTCCAGGACTAGCGGGAGGGAGGGACACAGATACGCAGTATTTT.